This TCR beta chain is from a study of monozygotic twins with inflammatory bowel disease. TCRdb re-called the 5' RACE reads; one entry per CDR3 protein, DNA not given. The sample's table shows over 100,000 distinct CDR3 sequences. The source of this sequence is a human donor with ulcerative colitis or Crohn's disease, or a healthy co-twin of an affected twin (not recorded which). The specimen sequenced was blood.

The CDR3 spells CASSPFSAHNEQFF. The rearrangement uses TRBV7-2 and TRBJ2-1. Germline loops: CDR1 SGHTA, CDR2 FQGNSA. This CDR3 is 14 amino acids long.